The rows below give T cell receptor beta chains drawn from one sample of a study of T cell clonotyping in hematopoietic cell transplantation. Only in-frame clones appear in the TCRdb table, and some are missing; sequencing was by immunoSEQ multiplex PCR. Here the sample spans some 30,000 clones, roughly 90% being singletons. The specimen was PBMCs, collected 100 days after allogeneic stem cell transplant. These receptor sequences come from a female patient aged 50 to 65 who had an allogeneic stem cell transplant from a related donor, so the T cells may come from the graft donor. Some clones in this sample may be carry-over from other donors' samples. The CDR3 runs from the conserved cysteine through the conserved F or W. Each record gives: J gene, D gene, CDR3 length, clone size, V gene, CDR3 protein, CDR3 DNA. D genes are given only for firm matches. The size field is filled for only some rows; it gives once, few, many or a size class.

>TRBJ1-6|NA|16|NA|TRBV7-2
CASSLIFGTNGSPLHF
TGTGCCAGCAGCTTAATTTTCGGGACGAATGGGTCACCCCTCCACTTT
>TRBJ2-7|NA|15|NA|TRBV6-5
CASSSPRTGTYEQYF
TGTGCCAGCAGTAGCCCTCGGACGGGAACCTACGAGCAGTACTTC
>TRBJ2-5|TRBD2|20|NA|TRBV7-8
CASSLPWAGTSGGARETQYF
TGTGCCAGCAGCCTACCCTGGGCTGGGACTAGCGGGGGGGCCCGAGAGACCCAGTACTTC
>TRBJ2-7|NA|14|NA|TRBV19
CASTLSRRGVEQYF
TGTGCCAGCACCCTTTCGAGACGCGGGGTCGAGCAGTACTTC
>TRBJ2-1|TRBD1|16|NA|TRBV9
CASTSFPPGTDNEQFF
TGTGCCAGCACCTCCTTCCCCCCAGGGACAGACAATGAGCAGTTCTTC
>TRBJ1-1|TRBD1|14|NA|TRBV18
CASSQGGGNTEAFF
TGTGCCAGCTCCCAGGGGGGAGGGAACACTGAAGCTTTCTTT
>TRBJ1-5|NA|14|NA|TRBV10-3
CAISESGRDQPQHF
TGTGCCATCAGTGAGTCGGGCCGTGATCAGCCCCAGCATTTT
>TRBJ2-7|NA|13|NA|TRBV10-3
CASAQVYRYEQYF
TGTGCCAGCGCTCAGGTTTATCGATACGAGCAGTACTTC
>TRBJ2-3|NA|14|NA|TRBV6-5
CASKELGGADTQYF
TGTGCCAGCAAAGAACTGGGGGGCGCAGATACGCAGTATTTT
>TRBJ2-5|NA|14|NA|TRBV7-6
CASSLVELQETQYF
TGTGCCAGCAGCTTAGTAGAATTACAAGAGACCCAGTACTTC
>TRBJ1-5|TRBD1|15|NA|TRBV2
CASSEWQGGGQPQHF
TGTGCCAGCAGTGAGTGGCAGGGGGGAGGTCAGCCCCAGCATTTT
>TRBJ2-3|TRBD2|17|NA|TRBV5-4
CASSLGRSRGGTDTQYF
TGTGCCAGCAGCTTGGGGCGTAGTCGGGGGGGCACAGATACGCAGTATTTT
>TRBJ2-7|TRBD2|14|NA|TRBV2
CASSIAGGPYEQYF
TGTGCCAGCAGCATAGCGGGGGGGCCATACGAGCAGTACTTC
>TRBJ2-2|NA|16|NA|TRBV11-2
CASSFQTPGNTGELFF
TGTGCCAGCAGCTTCCAAACCCCGGGGAACACCGGGGAGCTGTTTTTT
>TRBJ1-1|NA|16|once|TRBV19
CASSIEGGLWGTEAFF
TGTGCCAGTAGTATAGAAGGGGGACTTTGGGGCACTGAAGCTTTCTTT
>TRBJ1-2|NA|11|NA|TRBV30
CAWRQQYGYTF
TGTGCCTGGAGGCAGCAGTATGGCTACACCTTC
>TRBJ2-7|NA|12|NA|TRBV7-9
CASSWDAYEQYF
TGTGCCAGCAGCTGGGACGCCTACGAGCAGTACTTC
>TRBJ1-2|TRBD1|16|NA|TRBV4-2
CASSQAGNRGEDGYTF
TGTGCCAGCAGCCAAGCTGGGAACAGGGGAGAGGATGGCTACACCTTC
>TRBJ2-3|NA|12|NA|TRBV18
CASSPEGDTQYF
TGTGCCAGCTCACCGGAGGGAGATACGCAGTATTTT
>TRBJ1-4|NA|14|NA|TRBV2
CASTVKGDFEKLFF
TGTGCCAGCACCGTAAAAGGGGACTTTGAAAAACTGTTTTTT
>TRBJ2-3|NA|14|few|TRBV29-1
CSVGGLRSTDTQYF
TGCAGCGTTGGTGGACTACGGAGCACAGATACGCAGTATTTT
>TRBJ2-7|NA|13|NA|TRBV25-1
CASSELGLSEQYF
TGTGCCAGCAGTGAATTGGGGCTTTCCGAGCAGTACTTC
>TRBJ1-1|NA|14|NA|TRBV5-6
CASSPLDLDTEAFF
TGTGCCAGCAGCCCGTTGGATTTGGACACTGAAGCTTTCTTT
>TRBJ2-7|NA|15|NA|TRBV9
CASSVALDRTYEQYF
TGTGCCAGCAGCGTAGCTTTGGACAGAACCTACGAGCAGTACTTC
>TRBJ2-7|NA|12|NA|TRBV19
CASSSNSWTLDF
TGTGCCAGTAGTTCAAACAGCTGGACTCTGGACTTC
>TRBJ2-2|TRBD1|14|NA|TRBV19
CASRDRVAPGELFF
TGTGCCAGTCGGGACAGGGTGGCCCCCGGGGAGCTGTTTTTT
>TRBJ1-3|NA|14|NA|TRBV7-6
CASSLSTSGNTIYF
TGTGCCAGCAGCCTATCTACCTCTGGAAACACCATATATTTT
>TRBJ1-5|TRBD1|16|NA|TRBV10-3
CAISESYRGSNQPQHF
TGTGCCATCAGTGAGTCGTACAGGGGTAGCAATCAGCCCCAGCATTTT
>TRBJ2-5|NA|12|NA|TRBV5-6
CASSLELGTQYF
TGTGCCAGCAGCTTGGAACTAGGGACCCAGTACTTC
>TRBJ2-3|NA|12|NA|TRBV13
CASSPSTDTQYF
TGTGCCAGCTCTCCTAGCACAGATACGCAGTATTTT
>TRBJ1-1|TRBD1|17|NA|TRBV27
CASRTLGGGQGETEAFF
TGTGCCAGCAGAACCCTCGGGGGGGGACAGGGGGAAACTGAAGCTTTCTTT
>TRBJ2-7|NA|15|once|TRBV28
CASINAQGFSYEQYF
TGTGCCAGCATAAACGCCCAGGGATTCTCCTACGAGCAGTACTTC
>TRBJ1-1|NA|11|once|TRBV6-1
CASPGNTEAFF
TGTGCCAGCCCGGGGAACACTGAAGCTTTCTTT
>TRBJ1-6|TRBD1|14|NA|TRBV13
CASSRDRGASPLHF
TGTGCCAGCAGCAGGGACAGGGGAGCTTCACCCCTCCACTTT
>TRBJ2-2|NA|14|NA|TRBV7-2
CASSPLWGSGELFF
TGTGCCAGCAGCCCCTTGTGGGGGTCCGGGGAGCTGTTTTTT
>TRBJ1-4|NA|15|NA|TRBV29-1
CSVDDEGWGGEKLFF
TGCAGCGTTGACGATGAGGGCTGGGGCGGCGAAAAACTGTTTTTT
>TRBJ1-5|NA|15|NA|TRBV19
CASSPQGFGNQPQHF
TGTGCCAGTAGTCCTCAGGGGTTTGGCAATCAGCCCCAGCATTTT
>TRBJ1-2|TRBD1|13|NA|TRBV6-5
CASSRGQGYGYTF
TGTGCCAGCAGCCGGGGACAGGGTTACGGCTACACCTTC
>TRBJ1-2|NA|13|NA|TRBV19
CASSSTGRDGYTF
TGTGCCAGTAGCTCTACAGGGAGGGATGGCTACACCTTC
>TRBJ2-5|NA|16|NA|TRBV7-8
CASSLGGEWGRETQYF
TGTGCCAGCAGCCTAGGAGGGGAATGGGGTCGGGAGACCCAGTACTTC
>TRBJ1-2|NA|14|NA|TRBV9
CASSASGTAYGYTF
TGTGCCAGCAGTGCTTCCGGGACGGCTTATGGCTACACCTTC
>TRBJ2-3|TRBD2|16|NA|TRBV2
CASRLPRTSGTDTQYF
TGTGCCAGCAGATTACCCCGGACTAGCGGCACAGATACGCAGTATTTT
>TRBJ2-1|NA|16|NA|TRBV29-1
CSVAQQSGRSYNEQFF
TGCAGCGTTGCGCAGCAATCGGGGCGGTCCTACAATGAGCAGTTCTTC
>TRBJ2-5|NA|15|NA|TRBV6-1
CASSEGGAGQETQYF
TGTGCCAGCAGTGAAGGCGGAGCGGGCCAAGAGACCCAGTACTTC